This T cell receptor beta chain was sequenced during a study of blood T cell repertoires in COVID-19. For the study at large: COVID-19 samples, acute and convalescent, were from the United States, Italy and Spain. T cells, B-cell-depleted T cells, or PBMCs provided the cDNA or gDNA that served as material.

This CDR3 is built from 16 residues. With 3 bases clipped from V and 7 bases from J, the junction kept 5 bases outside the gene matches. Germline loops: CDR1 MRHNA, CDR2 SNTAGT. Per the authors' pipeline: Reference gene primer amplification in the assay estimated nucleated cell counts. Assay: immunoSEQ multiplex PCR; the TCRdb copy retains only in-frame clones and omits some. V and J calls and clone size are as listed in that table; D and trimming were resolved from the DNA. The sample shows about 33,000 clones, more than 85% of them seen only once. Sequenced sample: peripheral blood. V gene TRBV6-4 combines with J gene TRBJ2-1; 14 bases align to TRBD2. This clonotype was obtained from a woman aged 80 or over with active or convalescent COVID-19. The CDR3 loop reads CASSETSGGGENEQFF. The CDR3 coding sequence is TGTGCCAGCAGTGAGACTAGCGGGGGGGGCGAAAATGAGCAGTTCTTC.